Included here is one T cell receptor beta chain sequence, with context. In its sample, this clonotype was seen a few times. Its antigen specificity is not known. No qualities accompany the bases; no much larger clone lies one base away. Libraries were constructed by 5' RACE. Sequencing used an Illumina HiSeq 2500. A second roughly 6 to 12 cycle PCR used a sample-barcoded 5' primer and a J-beta primer mix. A template-switch 5' adaptor carrying 12 random nucleotides introduced a unique molecular identifier onto each TCR beta cDNA molecule. At least 2.5 million CDR3-containing paired-end reads were obtained from each sample. All of the RNA was converted into first-strand cDNA using the Mint cDNA synthesis kit, with a TRBC-specific oligonucleotide serving as the primer. Following uracil-DNA glycosylase treatment, a first 18-cycle PCR with universal primers M1SS and BC2_uni_R was performed on all cDNA. The published analysis was carried out like this. For normalization, 1 million high-quality reads, each with a distinct molecular identifier, were randomly selected from each sample. Instead of being binned into consensus sequences, reads with shared molecular identifiers were discarded. CDR3 identification, clonotype clustering and error correction used MiTCR with a Q25 quality threshold and the strictest error-elimination algorithm. A nonparametric unseen species model using Euler transformation provided a lower-bound estimate of total TCR beta diversity. TCRdb handled the public reads itself, with Q25 trimming in fastp and clone calling in MiXCR, and kept productive beta chains. Rows matching on CDR3 protein sequence are summarized as one entry with the most common DNA and genes. It is TCRdb's table, rather than the study itself, that gives the V and J calls and clone size. The sample table shows approximately 800,000 distinct CDR3 sequences, and roughly 25% are seen once. The ten largest clones represent around 2.9% of the sample.

The record originates from a study of blood T cells in healthy people across ages (dated by TCRdb to about 2015). Turning to the overall study: In model experiments, roughly one uniquely barcoded TCR beta cDNA molecule per two T cells was captured by template switching. The study measured age-related changes in TCR beta repertoire diversity using deep sequencing normalized with unique cDNA molecular identifiers. The donors were split into four age groups: young (average roughly 15 years), middle-aged (more than 35), aged (roughly 60) and long-lived (82). The study analyzed two additional independent replicas of 1 million unique cDNA reads from the same blood draw for two donors, one aged 18 to 30 and one aged 80 or older. Overall study outcomes, separate from this receptor: Conclusive comparison of naive and antigen-experienced compartments was prevented by the profiling of bulk unsorted PBMCs. Estimates of total diversity based on one million sequenced T cells were regarded as lower bounds and as underestimates. As age increased, observed TCR beta diversity per million T cells dropped in a roughly linear way, and a significant reduction was already evident by age 40. Compared with the aged group, the long-lived group had more naive CD4+ T cells, fewer expanded clones and increased TCR diversity, a pattern suggesting age selection. The percentage of naive T cells measured by flow cytometry correlated strongly with observed TCR beta diversity. Because donor CMV infection status was unknown, age-related changes in expanded clonotypes were potentially confounded.

Systemically healthy Caucasian individuals from Russia, roughly 40 in total and aged roughly 6 to 100 years, were included as donors. Each donor gave ten milliliters of peripheral blood, collected into EDTA-treated Vacutainer tubes. Ficoll-Paque density-gradient centrifugation was used to isolate PBMCs, with at least 7 million per sample. Total RNA, at least 6 micrograms per sample, was extracted from PBMCs with Trizol reagent. For every donor, an aliquot of PBMCs went through flow cytometry to measure the percentages of naive CD45RAhigh/CD27high T cells. The V end loses 7 bases and the J end loses 0 bases, and a stretch of 13 bases separates them. Inclusive of the bounding cysteine and phenylalanine, the CDR3 is 13 residues long. The kept DNA is CDR3 alone, 39 bases in frame from the first base. CDR1 and CDR2 were assigned from the germline V gene as SQVTM and ANQGSEA. These data were also filed under a second study, of T cells of mothers and their children. The second study's paper adds: Donors were nine systemically healthy Caucasian individuals: three mothers and their six children. cDNA synthesis consumed the entire amount of extracted RNA, loaded at about 1.6 ug RNA in each 15 ul reaction. In the second PCR, sample barcodes and 2-4 random nucleotides were introduced via the M1S primer. Over 8 million TCR beta CDR3 reads came from each mother, compared with millions of reads from each child. In both related and unrelated pairs, thymic selection shapes the output of TCR recombination in a similar way, with inherited differences having only a minor effect. Normalized repertoire overlap in related mother-child pairs was always slightly higher than in unrelated mother-child pairs, but the difference was never significant. Persistent microchimeric T cell clones were not detected, at a sensitivity of approximately 100 clones per million clonotypes. The study used deep NGS to compare TCR beta repertoires of mothers and children, seeking features distinguishing related mother-child pairs from unrelated individuals. The mean age was roughly 44 +/- 4 years for the mothers and around 10 +/- 4 years for the children. Libraries were sequenced on Illumina HiSeq 2000 with 100+100 nt paired-end reads after adapter ligation with NEBNext reagents. To prevent cross-contamination, the mother and child libraries were prepared one month apart and sequenced in separate runs. Between roughly 450,000 and 2,000,000 distinct TCR beta clonotypes were identified per donor. Naive TCR beta clonotypes were estimated from low-frequency clonotypes matched to each donor's FACS-determined naive share, without sorting.

What was sequenced was blood. The origin of this receptor is a boy aged 5-17 years in good health. The rearranged chain carries TRBV29-1 and TRBJ2-7, and perhaps TRBD1 as D gene, on 6 matching bases. DNA sequence: TGCAGCGCATCGACAGGTAGCTCCTACGAGCAGTACTTC. It translates as CSASTGSSYEQYF.